Presented here are 9 T cell receptor beta chains from one specimen sequenced in a study of T cells in Graves' hyperthyroidism and ophthalmopathy. Amplified TCR beta CDR3 regions derived from RNA transcripts. HTBI primers were used for first-round RT-PCR of the TCR CDR3. Each CDR3 protein is one row after TCRdb ran MiXCR on the multiplex PCR reads. The sample gives some 350,000 distinct CDR3 sequences, 20% to 25% of which show up once; 70% to 75% is in the top ten. The sequencing sample was made of blood. Receptor source: a man aged 50 to 60 with Graves' hyperthyroidism.

The V gene is TRBV7-9, the J gene TRBJ2-7; D is ambiguous. Germline values: CDR1 SEHNR, CDR2 FQNEAQ (reference sequence). The CDR3 consists of 12 residues. Trimming removed 5 bases from V and 3 bases from J, with 8 bases in between. CDR3 amino acids: CASSPENYEQYF. Written as DNA, the CDR3 is TGTGCCAGCAGCCCAGAAAACTACGAGCAGTACTTC. Drawing the rest from reference TRBV7-9 and TRBJ2-7, the complete variable domain is DTGVSQNPRHKITKRGQNVTFRCDPISEHNRLYWYRQTLGQGPEFLTYFQNEAQLEKSRLLSDRFSAERPKGSFSTLEIQRTEQGDSAMYLCASSPENYEQYFGPGTRLTVT.

The rearrangement uses TRBV7-9 and TRBJ2-1, with D perhaps matching TRBD2 (6 bases). V was trimmed by 5 bases and J by 12 bases, leaving 23 bases between them. The CDR3 is made up of 15 amino acids. The germline V gene has CDR1 SEHNR and CDR2 FQNEAQ (reference sequence). The CDR3 nucleotides are TGTGCCAGCAGCGAATGGTCGGCGGAGGGAGGTGTGCAGTTCTTC. Translation gives CASSEWSAEGGVQFF.

The chain couples TRBV5-1 to TRBJ2-7, with 7 nucleotides matching TRBD1. The CDR3 runs 16 residues. Losses at the gene ends were 4 bases for V and 0 bases for J; bases not matched to a gene: 10. Germline assignment: CDR1 SGHRS and CDR2 YFSETQ. In DNA, the CDR3 is TGCGCCAGCAGCGAAGGGACAGATCTTAGCTCCTACGAGCAGTACTTC. It specifies CASSEGTDLSSYEQYF.

This chain joins TRBV20-1 and TRBJ2-3; 9 nucleotides align to TRBD1. The junction had 9 bases not matched to a gene; V was cut back by 3 bases and J by 5 bases. The CDR3 length is 15 residues. In germline, CDR1 is DFQATT, CDR2 SNEGSKA (reference sequence). The CDR3 DNA reads as TGCAGTGCTAGGCCCACAGGGGGCTCCCGAGATACGCAGTATTTT. It yields the protein CSARPTGGSRDTQYF.

This chain connects TRBV5-1 to TRBJ2-1; D is uncertain. Germline V gene data show CDR1 as SGHRS and CDR2 as YFSETQ. The CDR3 spans 13 residues. Trimming took off 0 bases at V and 6 bases at J, with 7 bases between the two ends. The CDR3 DNA sequence: TGCGCCAGCAGCTTGGCCGTAGGCAATGAGCAGTTCTTC. It yields the protein CASSLAVGNEQFF. Drawing the rest from reference TRBV5-1 and TRBJ2-1, the complete variable domain is KAGVTQTPRYLIKTRGQQVTLSCSPISGHRSVSWYQQTPGQGLQFLFEYFSETQRNKGNFPGRFSGRQFSNSRSEMNVSTLELGDSALYLCASSLAVGNEQFFGPGTRLTVL.

The V gene is TRBV19, the J gene TRBJ1-2, with TRBD1 matching 9 bases. Germline CDR1 reads LNHDA; CDR2 reads SQIVND (reference sequence). CDR3 length equals 16 residues. V trimming: 0 bases; J trimming: 3 bases; junction bases outside the gene matches: 5. The CDR3 here is CASSIEGQGRYYGYTF. The CDR3 DNA reads TGTGCCAGTAGTATAGAGGGACAGGGTCGGTACTATGGCTACACCTTC. The entire variable domain, with the rest obtained from reference TRBV19 and TRBJ1-2, is as follows: DGGITQSPKYLFRKEGQNVTLSCEQNLNHDAMYWYRQDPGQGLRLIYYSQIVNDFQKGDIAEGYSVSREKKESFPLTVTSAQKNPTAFYLCASSIEGQGRYYGYTFGSGTRLTVV.

The rearrangement joins TRBV20-1 to TRBJ2-2; 12 nucleotides line up with TRBD2. The J segment lost 0 bases and the V segment lost 6 bases, leaving 8 bases of the junction unmatched. The CDR3 spans 17 residues. CDR1 and CDR2 (germline): DFQATT, SNEGSKA (reference sequence). The CDR3 region has the DNA TGCAGTGCATGGACTAGCGGGAAAACCTCGAACACCGGGGAGCTGTTTTTT. Amino acid sequence: CSAWTSGKTSNTGELFF.

This clonotype was counted only a few times. The rearrangement links TRBV20-1 to TRBJ2-2; 7 nucleotides line up with TRBD2. V lost 3 bases and J lost 1; bases outside the gene matches: 8. Germline CDR1 reads DFQATT; CDR2 reads SNEGSKA (reference sequence). The CDR3 runs 16 residues. The chain's CDR3 is CSARYLGLENTGELFF. For the CDR3, the DNA is TGCAGTGCTAGGTACCTCGGACTAGAGAACACCGGGGAGCTGTTTTTT.

This clonotype occurred many times. Its ends do not fully match the called genes, so a read error is possible. The gene calls are TRBV7-7 and TRBJ2-1; D is unresolved. The CDR3 has 15 residues. CDR1 and CDR2 from the germline V gene are SSHAT and FNYEAQ (reference sequence). The CDR3 is CASSPTASSYNEQFF. CDR3 DNA sequence: TGTGCTAGCAGCCCTACAGCTAGCTCCTACAATGAGCAGTTCTTC.